This T cell receptor beta chain appears in the sequencing data of a study of blood T cell repertoires in COVID-19. Data came from immunoSEQ multiplex PCR; TCRdb stores just in-frame clones and leaves some out. This sample has some 350,000 clones, with more than 70% found just once. The CDR3 contains 18 residues. Sequenced material: peripheral blood. This receptor was identified in a man aged 25-45 years with active or convalescent COVID-19. The chain joins TRBV21-1 to TRBJ1-5; the table gives TRBD1 as D, unverified against the DNA. TRBV21-1 is deemed a pseudogene. The DNA of the CDR3 is TGTGCCAGCAGCAAAGGCCGGGACAGGGGCTATAGCAATCAGCCCCAGCATTTT. Residues: CASSKGRDRGYSNQPQHF.